This T cell receptor beta chain was recorded in a study of shared clonotypes between healthy human individuals. Study-wide background: CD4 naive and memory got three plates each, CD8 naive two, CD8 memory one.

Study-level results: Rarefaction indicated that sorted-subset sequencing remained incomplete although depth was large.

Germline V gene lookup returns CDR1 SQVTM and CDR2 ANQGSEA. CDR3 length: 11 amino acids. When replicate PCRs were run on sorted subsets, they used 200 to 250 ng DNA, tens of thousands of T cell genomes. The table came from immunoSEQ multiplex PCR; TCRdb's copy has only in-frame clones and leaves some out. Here the sample spans about 1.1 million clones, about four fifths being singletons. This clone was seen once. Its specificity is unknown. The gene calls are TRBV29-1 and TRBJ2-1; D unresolved. The sample taken for sequencing was memory CD4+ T cells from PBMCs. Subset: CD45RA-negative fraction. The sequence came from a man between 18 and 35 years old in good health. Some clones in this sample may be carry-over from other donors' samples. CDR3 amino acids: CSHNGAIEQFF. The CDR3 DNA follows: TGCAGTCACAATGGAGCAATTGAGCAGTTCTTC.